The rows below give T cell receptor beta chains drawn from one sample of a study of cytomegalovirus exposure and HLA in healthy donors. Method: immunoSEQ multiplex PCR; TCRdb's copy keeps in-frame clones and lacks some. This table holds under 200,000 clones, roughly 87% found once. Source material: PBMCs. These receptors were taken from a woman aged 25-40 years in good health and CMV-seronegative. CDR3s include the opening cysteine and the closing phenylalanine or tryptophan. Each record gives: V gene, clone size, CDR3 length, J gene, D gene, CDR3 protein, CDR3 DNA. The D gene is left open where the match is weak. For some rows the clone size is stated as once, few or many, or as a class when expanded; others skip it.

TRBV4-1	.	17	TRBJ2-7	TRBD1	CASSLSGQGAPGYEQYF	TGCGCCAGCAGCCTTTCGGGACAGGGGGCCCCCGGCTACGAGCAGTACTTC
TRBV9	.	14	TRBJ2-4	.	CASNRGGIENIQYF	TGTGCCAGCAATAGAGGGGGAATCGAAAACATTCAGTACTTC
TRBV10-3	few	15	TRBJ1-1	TRBD1	CASLRQGAGNTEAFF	TGTGCCAGCTTACGACAGGGGGCCGGGAACACTGAAGCTTTCTTT
TRBV7-8	.	17	TRBJ2-3	TRBD2	CASSLPRTSGDTDTQYF	TGTGCCAGCAGCTTACCTAGGACTAGCGGAGACACAGATACGCAGTATTTT
TRBV4-3	.	12	TRBJ1-2	.	CASSQDRIGYTF	TGCGCCAGCAGCCAAGACAGGATTGGCTACACCTTC
TRBV2	.	13	TRBJ2-7	TRBD1	CASTRDRNYEQYF	TGTGCCAGTACTAGGGACAGAAACTACGAGCAGTACTTC
TRBV6-5	.	15	TRBJ2-3	.	CASSATYSSTDTQYF	TGTGCCAGCAGTGCGACTTATTCTAGCACAGATACGCAGTATTTT
TRBV7-8	.	18	TRBJ2-1	TRBD2	CASSRQPPGLRTYNEQFF	TGTGCCAGCAGCCGACAGCCCCCGGGACTAAGAACCTACAATGAGCAGTTCTTC
TRBV11-2	.	13	TRBJ2-7	.	CASSIPVGIEQYF	TGTGCCAGCAGCATCCCAGTCGGGATCGAGCAGTACTTC
TRBV5-1	few	14	TRBJ1-4	.	CASRLQPTNEKLFF	TGCGCCAGCAGGTTACAGCCAACTAATGAAAAACTGTTTTTT
TRBV10-3	.	15	TRBJ2-7	TRBD2	CATNPAGGARYEQYF	TGTGCCACCAATCCAGCGGGGGGGGCACGCTACGAGCAGTACTTC
TRBV4-3	few	17	TRBJ1-4	.	CASSQDWHTGGNEKLFF	TGCGCCAGCAGCCAAGATTGGCACACAGGTGGTAATGAAAAACTGTTTTTT
TRBV28	once	17	TRBJ1-2	TRBD1	CASSFNPGAGGLYGYTF	TGTGCCAGCAGTTTCAATCCTGGGGCAGGGGGCCTCTATGGCTACACCTTC
TRBV29-1	.	13	TRBJ1-3	TRBD1	CSVEPGQGNTIYF	TGCAGCGTTGAGCCGGGACAGGGAAACACCATATATTTT
TRBV2	.	13	TRBJ1-4	TRBD1	CASRTGDEEKLFF	TGTGCCAGCCGAACAGGGGACGAAGAAAAACTGTTTTTT
TRBV6-6	few	14	TRBJ2-7	TRBD2	CASRTGTSSDEQYF	TGTGCCAGCAGAACCGGGACTAGTTCCGACGAGCAGTACTTC
TRBV5-1	.	15	TRBJ1-2	.	CASSLGGSQGYGYTF	TGCGCCAGCAGCTTGGGCGGGAGTCAGGGTTATGGCTACACCTTC
TRBV19	.	14	TRBJ2-7	.	CASSRGGGSYEQYF	TGTGCCAGTAGTCGAGGGGGGGGGTCCTACGAGCAGTACTTC
TRBV7-8	.	15	TRBJ1-2	.	CASSPEGAVAYGYTF	TGTGCCAGCAGCCCGGAGGGAGCCGTGGCCTATGGCTACACCTTC
TRBV29-1	.	12	TRBJ2-5	.	CSVEGRAETQYF	TGCAGCGTTGAAGGGAGGGCAGAGACCCAGTACTTC
TRBV19	.	15	TRBJ2-7	TRBD1	CASSIGPGGAYEQYF	TGTGCCAGTAGTATAGGGCCAGGGGGCGCCTACGAGCAGTACTTC
TRBV27	.	15	TRBJ2-3	TRBD1	CASSLSDRGRGTQYF	TGTGCCAGCAGTTTATCTGACAGGGGTCGAGGTACGCAGTATTTT
TRBV27	.	14	TRBJ1-5	TRBD1	CASRGTGNNQPQHF	TGTGCCAGCAGAGGGACAGGGAACAATCAGCCCCAGCATTTT
TRBV30	.	16	TRBJ2-5	TRBD2	CAWREGLAGTGGTQYF	TGTGCCTGGAGGGAGGGACTAGCGGGAACTGGCGGGACCCAGTACTTC
TRBV11-2	few	14	TRBJ1-1	.	CASSLDQVAGGPFF	TGTGCCAGCAGCTTAGATCAGGTCGCGGGGGGCCCTTTCTTT
TRBV6-1	.	15	TRBJ1-4	TRBD1	CASSRTGVGDEKLFF	TGTGCCAGCAGTCGGACAGGGGTGGGGGATGAAAAACTGTTTTTT
TRBV7-3	.	15	TRBJ2-1	.	CASSLIGGSYNEQFF	TGTGCCAGCAGCTTAATCGGAGGCTCCTACAATGAGCAGTTCTTC
TRBV4-3	.	15	TRBJ1-2	.	CASSQDHGANYGYTF	TGCGCCAGCAGCCAAGACCACGGAGCTAACTATGGCTACACCTTC
TRBV6-5	.	15	TRBJ2-1	TRBD1	CASRSDRGLNNEQFF	TGTGCCAGCCGAAGCGACAGGGGGCTGAACAATGAGCAGTTCTTC
TRBV11-2	.	16	TRBJ2-7	TRBD1	CASSPRTGGAAYEQYF	TGTGCCAGCAGCCCCCGGACAGGGGGCGCAGCCTACGAGCAGTACTTC
TRBV4-3	.	15	TRBJ1-2	TRBD1	CASSLRTGGAYGYTF	TGCGCCAGCAGCCTGCGGACAGGGGGCGCCTATGGCTACACCTTC
TRBV10-2	few	14	TRBJ2-1	.	CASSEEVHYNEQFF	TGCGCCAGCAGTGAAGAGGTGCATTACAATGAGCAGTTCTTC
TRBV2	.	15	TRBJ1-6	.	CASRDRPGGDSPLHF	TGTGCCAGCAGGGACCGACCTGGGGGGGATTCACCCCTCCACTTT
TRBV4-1	.	15	TRBJ2-5	.	CASSQEPGRYETQYF	TGCGCCAGCAGCCAAGAGCCAGGGCGGTACGAGACCCAGTACTTC
TRBV28	.	14	TRBJ1-2	TRBD1	CASSLRQGFYGYTF	TGTGCCAGCAGTTTACGACAGGGATTCTATGGCTACACCTTC
TRBV5-6	.	15	TRBJ2-5	TRBD2	CASSLRAGVGETQYF	TGTGCCAGCAGCTTGCGGGCGGGGGTTGGGGAGACCCAGTACTTC
TRBV10-1	.	15	TRBJ2-1	TRBD2	CASSRTSGSLNEQFF	TGCGCCAGCAGCCGGACTAGCGGGAGTCTTAATGAGCAGTTCTTC
TRBV7-2	.	13	TRBJ2-1	.	CASSLVQGYEQFF	TGTGCCAGCAGCTTAGTACAGGGTTATGAGCAGTTCTTC
TRBV27	.	13	TRBJ2-2	TRBD1	CASSPTGFGELFF	TGTGCCAGCAGTCCGACAGGGTTCGGGGAGCTGTTTTTT
TRBV27	.	14	TRBJ2-7	.	CASSRTAVFYEQYF	TGTGCCAGCAGCCGAACCGCGGTCTTCTACGAGCAGTACTTC
TRBV4-3	.	17	TRBJ2-3	TRBD2	CASSQEPGGLSTDTQYF	TGCGCCAGCAGCCAAGAACCGGGGGGGCTGAGCACAGATACGCAGTATTTT
TRBV19	.	14	TRBJ1-1	.	CASRFILRNTEAFF	TGTGCCAGTAGGTTCATCCTAAGGAACACTGAAGCTTTCTTT
TRBV27	.	16	TRBJ2-7	TRBD1	CASSPHQGTGVYEQYF	TGTGCCAGCAGTCCCCACCAAGGGACAGGGGTCTACGAGCAGTACTTC
TRBV5-6	.	15	TRBJ1-1	.	CASSLTGKTGTEAFF	TGTGCCAGCAGTCTGACGGGGAAGACAGGCACTGAAGCTTTCTTT
TRBV6-1	.	15	TRBJ2-3	TRBD1	CASRRDRGDTDTQYF	TGTGCCAGCAGACGGGACAGGGGAGATACAGATACGCAGTATTTT